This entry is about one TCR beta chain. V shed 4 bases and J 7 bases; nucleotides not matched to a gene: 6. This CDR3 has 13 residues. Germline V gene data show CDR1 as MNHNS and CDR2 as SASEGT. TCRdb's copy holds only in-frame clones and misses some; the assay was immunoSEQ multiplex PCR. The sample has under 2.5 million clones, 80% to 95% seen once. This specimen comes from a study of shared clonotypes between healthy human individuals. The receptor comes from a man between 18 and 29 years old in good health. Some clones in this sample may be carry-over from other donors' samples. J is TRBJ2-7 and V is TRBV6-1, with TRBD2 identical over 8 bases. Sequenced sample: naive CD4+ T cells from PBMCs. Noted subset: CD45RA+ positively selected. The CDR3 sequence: CASSGSGSREQYF. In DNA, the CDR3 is TGTGCCAGCAGTGGAAGCGGGAGCCGGGAGCAGTACTTC.